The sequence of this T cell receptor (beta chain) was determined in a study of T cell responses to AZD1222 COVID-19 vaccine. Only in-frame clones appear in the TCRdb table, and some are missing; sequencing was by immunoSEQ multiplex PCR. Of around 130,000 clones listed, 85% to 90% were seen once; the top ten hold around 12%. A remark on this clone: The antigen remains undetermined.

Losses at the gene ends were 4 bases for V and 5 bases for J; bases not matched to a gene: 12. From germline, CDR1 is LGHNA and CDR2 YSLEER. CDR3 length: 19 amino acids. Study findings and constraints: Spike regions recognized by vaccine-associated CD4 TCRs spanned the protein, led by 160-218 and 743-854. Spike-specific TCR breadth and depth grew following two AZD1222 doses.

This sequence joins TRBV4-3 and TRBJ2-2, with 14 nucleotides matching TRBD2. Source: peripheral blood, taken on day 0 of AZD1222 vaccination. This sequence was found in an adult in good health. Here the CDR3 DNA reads TGCGCCAGCAGCCTTCGGCTGCTGACTAGCGGGGGGGCAACCGGGGAGCTGTTTTTT. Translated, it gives CASSLRLLTSGGATGELFF.